This T cell receptor (beta chain) was documented in a study of Graves' ophthalmopathy and Graves' hyperthyroidism. Germline values: CDR1 SGHTA, CDR2 FQGNSA. The trim removed 6 bases at V and 4 bases at J, leaving 6 bases unmatched. The CDR3 consists of 13 residues. This clonotype has at least ten counts. Other autoimmune diseases, uncontrolled infections, pregnancy or lactation excluded patients from enrollment. It was from about 9.1 ml of fresh peripheral blood that the PBMCs came. RNA transcripts served as template for amplifying TCR beta CDR3 sequences. The first-round RT-PCR employed HTBI primers together with the Qiagen OneStep RT-PCR kit. A multiplex PCR was then performed as the second round. TCRdb itself ran the multiplex PCR reads through MiXCR, one entry per CDR3 protein. The sample lists 400,000 or so distinct CDR3 sequences; 15% to 17% were seen once.

Sequencing used peripheral blood. The sequence derives from a woman younger than 35 with stable Graves' hyperthyroidism. The chain carries TRBV7-2 and TRBJ2-7, with 7 bases fitting TRBD1. The CDR3 here is CASSRYRGYEQYF. CDR3 sequence (DNA): TGTGCCAGCAGTCGTTACAGGGGTTACGAGCAGTACTTC.